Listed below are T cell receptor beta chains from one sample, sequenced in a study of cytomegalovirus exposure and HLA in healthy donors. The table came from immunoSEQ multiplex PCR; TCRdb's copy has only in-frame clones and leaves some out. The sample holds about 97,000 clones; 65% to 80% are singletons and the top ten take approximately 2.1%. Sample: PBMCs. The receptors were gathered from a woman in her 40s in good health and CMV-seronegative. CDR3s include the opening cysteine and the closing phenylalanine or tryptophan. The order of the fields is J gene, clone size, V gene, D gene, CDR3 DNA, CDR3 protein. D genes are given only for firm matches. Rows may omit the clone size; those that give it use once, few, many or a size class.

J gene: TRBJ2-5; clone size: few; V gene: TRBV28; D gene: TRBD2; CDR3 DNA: TGTGCCAGCAGTTTGTGGGGGTCGGCGGGAGTGATCCAAGAGACCCAGTACTTC; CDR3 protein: CASSLWGSAGVIQETQYF
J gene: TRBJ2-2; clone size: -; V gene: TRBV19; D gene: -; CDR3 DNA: TGTGCCAGTAGGCCAGTAAACACCGGGGAGCTGTTTTTT; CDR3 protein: CASRPVNTGELFF
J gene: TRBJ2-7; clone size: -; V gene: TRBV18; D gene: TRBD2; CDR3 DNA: TGTGCCAGCTCACCACCCGGCGGGAGCACCTACGAGCAGTACTTC; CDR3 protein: CASSPPGGSTYEQYF
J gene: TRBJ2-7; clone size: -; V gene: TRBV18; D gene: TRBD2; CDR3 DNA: TGTGCCAGCTCACCACCGGCAGGACTAGTGGGCAAATACGAGCAGTACTTC; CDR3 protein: CASSPPAGLVGKYEQYF
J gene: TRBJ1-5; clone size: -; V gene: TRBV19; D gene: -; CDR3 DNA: TGTGCCAGTATTGGCGGTGGTGGCAATCAGCCCCAGCATTTT; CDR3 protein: CASIGGGGNQPQHF
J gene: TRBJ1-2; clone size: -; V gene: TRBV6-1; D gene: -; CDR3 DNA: TGTGCCAGCAGTTCAACAGGAACCACGAACTATGGCTACACCTTC; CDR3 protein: CASSSTGTTNYGYTF
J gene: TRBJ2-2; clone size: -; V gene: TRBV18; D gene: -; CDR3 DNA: TGTGCCAGCTCGCCTCTCCGGGAAAGTACCGGGGAGCTGTTTTTT; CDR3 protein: CASSPLRESTGELFF
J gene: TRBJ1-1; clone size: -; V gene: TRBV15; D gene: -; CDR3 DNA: TGTGCCACCAGCAGAGATCGGGGATGGGGCACTGAAGCTTTCTTT; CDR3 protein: CATSRDRGWGTEAFF
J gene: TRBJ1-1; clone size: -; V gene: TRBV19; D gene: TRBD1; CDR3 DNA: TGTGCCAGTAGTCTTAGAGGGGACAGGAACACTGAAGCTTTCTTT; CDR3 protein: CASSLRGDRNTEAFF
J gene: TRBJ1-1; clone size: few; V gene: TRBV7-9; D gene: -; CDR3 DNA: TGTTCCAGCAGCTTAGATCTGGGTAGCGCCACTGAAGCTTTCTTT; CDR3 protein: CSSSLDLGSATEAFF
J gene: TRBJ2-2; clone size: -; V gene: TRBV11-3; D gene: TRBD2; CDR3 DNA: TGTGCCAGCAGCTTCGGCGGGAGTGACACCGGGGAGCTGTTTTTT; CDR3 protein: CASSFGGSDTGELFF
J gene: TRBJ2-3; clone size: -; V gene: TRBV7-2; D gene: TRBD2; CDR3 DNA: TGTGCCAGCAGCTTAGAGGCTAGCGGGAGTACTAGCACAGATACGCAGTATTTT; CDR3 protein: CASSLEASGSTSTDTQYF
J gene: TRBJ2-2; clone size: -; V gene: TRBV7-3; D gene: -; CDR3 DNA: TGTGCCAGCAGCTTAGACAGTATCACCGGGGAGCTGTTTTTT; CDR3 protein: CASSLDSITGELFF
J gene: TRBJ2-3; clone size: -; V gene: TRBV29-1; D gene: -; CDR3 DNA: TGCAGCGTTGACGGTCCCACAGATACGCAGTATTTT; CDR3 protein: CSVDGPTDTQYF
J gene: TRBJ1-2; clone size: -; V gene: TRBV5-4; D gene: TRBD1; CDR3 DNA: TGTGCCAGCAGCCCCGACAGGGGGGGCTATGGCTACACCTTC; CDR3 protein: CASSPDRGGYGYTF
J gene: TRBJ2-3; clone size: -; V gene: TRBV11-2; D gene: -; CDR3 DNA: TGTGCCAGCAGCCCCACGGGGGGCGCGCAGTATTTT; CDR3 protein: CASSPTGGAQYF
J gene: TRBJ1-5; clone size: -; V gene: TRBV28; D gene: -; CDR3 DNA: TGTGCCAGCAGCTCAGGTCAGATCGGCAATCAGCCCCAGCATTTT; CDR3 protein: CASSSGQIGNQPQHF
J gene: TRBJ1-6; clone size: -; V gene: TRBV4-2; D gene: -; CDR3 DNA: TGTGCCAGCAGCCCTCAGGATCGCAATTCCCCCCTCCACTTT; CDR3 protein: CASSPQDRNSPLHF
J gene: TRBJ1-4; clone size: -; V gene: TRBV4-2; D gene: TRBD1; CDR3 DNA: TGTGCCAGCAGCCACTCACAGGGGAATAATGAAAAACTGTTTTTT; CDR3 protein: CASSHSQGNNEKLFF
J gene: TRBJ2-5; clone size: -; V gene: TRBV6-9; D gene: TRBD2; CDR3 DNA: TGTGCCAGCAGTACGACGCCCTCGGGACTAGCTGGAGAGACCCAGTACTTC; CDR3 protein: CASSTTPSGLAGETQYF
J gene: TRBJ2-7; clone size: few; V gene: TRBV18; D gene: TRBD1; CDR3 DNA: TGTGCCAGCTCCAGGAACTCGGGACAGGGAGATGGCGAGCAGTACTTC; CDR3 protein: CASSRNSGQGDGEQYF
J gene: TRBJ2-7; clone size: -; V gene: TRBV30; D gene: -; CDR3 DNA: TGTGCCTGGAGTGTAAAAGCGGTCTCCTACGAGCAGTACTTC; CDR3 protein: CAWSVKAVSYEQYF
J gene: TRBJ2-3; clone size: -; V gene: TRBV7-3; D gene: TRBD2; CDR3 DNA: TGTGCCAGCAGCACTAGCGGGGCGAGCACAGATACGCAGTATTTT; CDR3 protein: CASSTSGASTDTQYF
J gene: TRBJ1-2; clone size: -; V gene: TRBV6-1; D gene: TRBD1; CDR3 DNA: TGTGCCAGCAGGATGGACAGGGTCAGGGCGCGCTTC; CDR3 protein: CASRMDRVRARF
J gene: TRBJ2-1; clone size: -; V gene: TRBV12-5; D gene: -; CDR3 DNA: TGTGCTAGTGGTTTAGGGGGGGGCCCTTACAATGAGCAGTTCTTC; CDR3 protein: CASGLGGGPYNEQFF
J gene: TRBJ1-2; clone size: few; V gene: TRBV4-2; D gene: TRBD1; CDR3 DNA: TGTGCCAGCAGCCAATTGGCCGCGGGACAGGGGGCGCGCGACTATGGCTACACCTTC; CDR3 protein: CASSQLAAGQGARDYGYTF
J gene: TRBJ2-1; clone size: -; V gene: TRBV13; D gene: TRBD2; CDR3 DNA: TGTGCCAGCAGCACGGGACTAGCCGTCGAGGATGAGCAGTTCTTC; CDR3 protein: CASSTGLAVEDEQFF
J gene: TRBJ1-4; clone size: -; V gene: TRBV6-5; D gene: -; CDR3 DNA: TGTGCCAGCAGTTACCGGACAGCCCTGGGTGAAAAACTGTTTTTT; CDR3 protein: CASSYRTALGEKLFF
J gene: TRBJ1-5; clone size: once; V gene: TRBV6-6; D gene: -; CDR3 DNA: TGTGCCAGCACTAGGGGGGGGGCTACTAGCAATCAGCCCCAGCATTTT; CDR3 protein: CASTRGGATSNQPQHF
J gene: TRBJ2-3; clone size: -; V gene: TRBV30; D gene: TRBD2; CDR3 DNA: TGTGCCTGGAGCCGACTAGCGGGGAGCACAGATACGCAGTATTTT; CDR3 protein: CAWSRLAGSTDTQYF
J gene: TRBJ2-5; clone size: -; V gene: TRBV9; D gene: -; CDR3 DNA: TGTGCCAGCAGCGGATCCGGGACACTAAGCCAAGAGACCCAGTACTTC; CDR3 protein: CASSGSGTLSQETQYF